This T cell receptor beta chain was found in a study of response to subunit inactivated influenza vaccine. Study-wide points: Every seasonal influenza vaccination brings in few new T cells, the authors suggested.

TCRdb itself ran the RT-PCR reads through MiXCR, one entry per CDR3 protein. Of about 520,000 distinct CDR3 sequences listed, around 9.9% were seen once; the top ten hold less than 15%. The CDR3 is made up of 14 amino acids. Deletions cut 5 bases from V and 4 bases from J, with 11 bases between. Germline V gene sequence: CDR1 SNHLY, CDR2 FYNNEI. This clonotype came up a few times. Its antigen is unknown. The chain recombines TRBV2 with TRBJ2-2; D is possibly TRBD1 (6 bases). Specimen: PBMCs from blood, collected around seven weeks after vaccination. The TCR was taken from a man aged 45 to 65 who received an inactivated influenza vaccine. In nucleotides, the CDR3 is TGTGCCAGCAGTAACAGGGATGCCACCGGGGAGCTGTTTTTT. It specifies CASSNRDATGELFF.